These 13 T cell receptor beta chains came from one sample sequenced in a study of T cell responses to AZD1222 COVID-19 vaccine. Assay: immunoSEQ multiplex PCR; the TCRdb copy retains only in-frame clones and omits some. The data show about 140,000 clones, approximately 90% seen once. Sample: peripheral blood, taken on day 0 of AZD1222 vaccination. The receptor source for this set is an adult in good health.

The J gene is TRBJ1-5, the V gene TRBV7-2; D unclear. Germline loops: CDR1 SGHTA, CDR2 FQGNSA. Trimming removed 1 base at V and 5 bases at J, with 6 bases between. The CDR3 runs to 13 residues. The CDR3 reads CASSLETYQPQHF. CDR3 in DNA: TGTGCCAGCAGCTTAGAGACTTATCAGCCCCAGCATTTT. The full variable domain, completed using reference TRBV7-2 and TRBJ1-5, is GAGVSQSPSNKVTEKGKDVELRCDPISGHTALYWYRQSLGQGLEFLIYFQGNSAPDKSGLPSDRFSAERTGGSVSTLTIQRTQQEDSAVYLCASSLETYQPQHFGDGTRLSIL.

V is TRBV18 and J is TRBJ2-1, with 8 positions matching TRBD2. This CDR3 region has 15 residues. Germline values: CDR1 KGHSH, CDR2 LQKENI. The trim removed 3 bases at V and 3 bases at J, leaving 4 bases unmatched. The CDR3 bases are TGTGCCAGCTCACCGGGACTAGAGATCTACAATGAGCAGTTCTTC. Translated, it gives CASSPGLEIYNEQFF.

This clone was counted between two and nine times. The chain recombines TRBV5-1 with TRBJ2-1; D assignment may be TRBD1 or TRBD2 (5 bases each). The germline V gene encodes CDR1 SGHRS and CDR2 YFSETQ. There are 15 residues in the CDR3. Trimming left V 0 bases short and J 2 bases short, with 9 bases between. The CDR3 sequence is CASSLAGRTYNEQFF. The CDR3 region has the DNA TGCGCCAGCAGCTTGGCGGGACGGACCTACAATGAGCAGTTCTTC.

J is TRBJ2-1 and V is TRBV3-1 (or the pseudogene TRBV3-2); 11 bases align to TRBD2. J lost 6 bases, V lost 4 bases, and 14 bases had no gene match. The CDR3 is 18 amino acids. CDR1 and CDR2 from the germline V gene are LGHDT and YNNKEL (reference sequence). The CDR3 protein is CASSPLAGGSVYANEQFF. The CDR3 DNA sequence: TGTGCCAGCAGCCCCCTAGCGGGAGGATCCGTTTACGCCAATGAGCAGTTCTTC.

The CDR3 DNA reads as TGCAGTGCTAGAGTCCTCTACGAGCAGTACTTC. Amino acids: CSARVLYEQYF. The V gene is TRBV20-1, the J gene TRBJ2-7; D unresolved. CDR3 length: 11 amino acids. Looked up from germline, CDR1 is DFQATT and CDR2 is SNEGSKA (reference sequence). Trimming removed 1 base at V and 3 bases at J, with 4 bases between.

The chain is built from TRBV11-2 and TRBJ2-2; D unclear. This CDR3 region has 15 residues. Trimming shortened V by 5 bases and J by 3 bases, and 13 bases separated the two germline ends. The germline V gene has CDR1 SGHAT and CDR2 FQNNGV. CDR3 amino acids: CASSPRLGYTGELFF. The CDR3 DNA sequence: TGTGCCAGCAGCCCACGCTTAGGGTACACCGGGGAGCTGTTTTTT.

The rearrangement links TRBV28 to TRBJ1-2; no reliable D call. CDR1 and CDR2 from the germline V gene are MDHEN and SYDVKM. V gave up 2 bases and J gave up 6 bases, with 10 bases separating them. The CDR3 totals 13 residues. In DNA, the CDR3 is TGTGCCAGCAGTTTAGGAACGCACAATGGCTACACCTTC. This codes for CASSLGTHNGYTF.

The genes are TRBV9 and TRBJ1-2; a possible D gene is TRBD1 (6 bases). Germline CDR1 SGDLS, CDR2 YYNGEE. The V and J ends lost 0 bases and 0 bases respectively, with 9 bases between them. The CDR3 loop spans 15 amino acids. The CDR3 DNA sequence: TGTGCCAGCAGCGTAGAAGGGGGACCTAACTATGGCTACACCTTC. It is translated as CASSVEGGPNYGYTF.

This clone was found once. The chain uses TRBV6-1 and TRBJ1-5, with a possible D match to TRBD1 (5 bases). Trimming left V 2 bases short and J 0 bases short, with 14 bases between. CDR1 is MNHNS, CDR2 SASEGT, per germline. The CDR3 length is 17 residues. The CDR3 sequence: CASSEKPGLNSNQPQHF. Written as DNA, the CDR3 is TGTGCCAGCAGTGAAAAGCCAGGGCTTAATAGCAATCAGCCCCAGCATTTT.

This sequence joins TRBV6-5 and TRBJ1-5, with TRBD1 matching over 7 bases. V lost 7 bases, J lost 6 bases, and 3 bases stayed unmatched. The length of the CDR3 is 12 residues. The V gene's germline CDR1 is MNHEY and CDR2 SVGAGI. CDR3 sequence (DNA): TGTGCCAGCACTAGACAGGGTCAGCCCCAGCATTTT. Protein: CASTRQGQPQHF.

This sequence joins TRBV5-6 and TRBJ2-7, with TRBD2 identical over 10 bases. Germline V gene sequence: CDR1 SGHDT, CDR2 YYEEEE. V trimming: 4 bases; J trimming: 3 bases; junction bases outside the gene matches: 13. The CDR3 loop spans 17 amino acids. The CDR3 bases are TGTGCCAGCAGCGCAGGACTAGCGGCCTCTTCTAGCTACGAGCAGTACTTC. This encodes CASSAGLAASSSYEQYF.

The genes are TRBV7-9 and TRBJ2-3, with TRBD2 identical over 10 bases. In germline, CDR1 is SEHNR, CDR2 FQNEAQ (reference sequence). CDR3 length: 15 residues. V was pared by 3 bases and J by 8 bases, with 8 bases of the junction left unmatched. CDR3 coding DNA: TGTGCCAGCAGCTTCCCTAGCGGGGGAGAGGGTACGCAGTATTTT. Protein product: CASSFPSGGEGTQYF. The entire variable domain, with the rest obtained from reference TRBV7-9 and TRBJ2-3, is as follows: DTGVSQNPRHKITKRGQNVTFRCDPISEHNRLYWYRQTLGQGPEFLTYFQNEAQLEKSRLLSDRFSAERPKGSFSTLEIQRTEQGDSAMYLCASSFPSGGEGTQYFGPGTRLTVL.

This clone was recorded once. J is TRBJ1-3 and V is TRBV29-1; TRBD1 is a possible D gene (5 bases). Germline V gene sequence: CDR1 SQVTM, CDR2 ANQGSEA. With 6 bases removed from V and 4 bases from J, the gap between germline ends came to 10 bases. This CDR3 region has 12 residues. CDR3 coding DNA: TGCAGCGTCCCACAGGAAGGAAACACCATATATTTT. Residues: CSVPQEGNTIYF.